Listed here are 15 T cell receptor beta chains from one sample, sequenced in a study of PD-1 blockade in classical Hodgkin lymphoma. Time point in this sample: cycle 4 day 1 (C4D1), after six to seven weeks of nivolumab. After autologous stem cell transplantation all patients relapsed, and prior brentuximab vedotin exposure differed between cohorts. Sequencing used immunoSEQ multiplex PCR; TCRdb keeps in-frame clones, though not all of them. Counted here are roughly 41,000 clones, 55% to 70% occurring once; the ten biggest clones make up approximately 2.6%. The sample here was peripheral blood mononuclear cells (PBMCs), taken before the fourth cycle of nivolumab. These receptors were collected from a human donor with classical Hodgkin lymphoma.

This clone was seen more than once but under ten times. CDR3: CASSLRVNTEAFF. The CDR3 DNA reads as TGTGCCAGCAGTTTGAGAGTGAACACTGAAGCTTTCTTT. V is TRBV6-5 and J is TRBJ1-1; D gene ambiguous. Looked up from germline, CDR1 is MNHEY and CDR2 is SVGAGI. The ends were cut back, 4 bases at V and 0 bases at J, with 6 bases in the middle. The CDR3 loop spans 13 amino acids.

The chain links TRBV5-1 to TRBJ2-2; D may be TRBD2 (5 bases). Between the trimmed V and J ends, which lost 6 bases and 5 bases, there was a span of 17 bases. Germline loops: CDR1 SGHRS, CDR2 YFSETQ. This CDR3 is built from 15 residues. The CDR3 nucleotides are TGCGCCAGCATATTCGGGGTGAAGCGGACCGGGGAGCTGTTTTTT. Translation: CASIFGVKRTGELFF.

The genes are TRBV28 and TRBJ2-6; D assignment may be TRBD1 or TRBD2 (5 bases each). CDR1 MDHEN and CDR2 SYDVKM come from the germline V gene. The CDR3 has 17 residues. The ends were cut back, 7 bases at V and 0 bases at J, with 16 bases in the middle. The CDR3 nucleotides read TGTGCCAGCAAGGGGACGCCCTTACTCTCTGGGGCCAACGTCCTGACTTTC. Translation: CASKGTPLLSGANVLTF.

V is TRBV4-1 and J is TRBJ2-1; D is uncertain. This CDR3 is 15 amino acids long. The germline CDR1 and CDR2 sequences are MGHRA and YSYEKL. V lost 2 bases and J lost 9, with 17 bases in between. The CDR3 is CASSQLAGRQIEQFF. The CDR3 DNA sequence: TGCGCCAGCAGCCAATTGGCCGGACGCCAGATTGAGCAGTTCTTC.

The chain combines TRBV6-1 with TRBJ1-5; D remains unclear. The length of the CDR3 is 13 residues. The germline V gene has CDR1 MNHNS and CDR2 SASEGT. V lost 0 bases and J lost 7, with 7 bases in between. Here the CDR3 reads CASSEALAQPQHF. In DNA, the CDR3 is TGTGCCAGCAGTGAAGCCTTGGCGCAGCCCCAGCATTTT.

This chain connects TRBV27 to TRBJ1-2, with 7 nucleotides matching TRBD1. CDR1 is MNHEY, CDR2 SMNVEV, per germline (reference sequence). This CDR3 has 14 residues. The ends lost 2 bases at V and 8 bases at J; junction bases unmatched: 8. CDR3 loop: CASSLEQGIGGYTF. CDR3 nucleotide sequence: TGTGCCAGCAGTTTAGAACAGGGGATAGGAGGCTACACCTTC.

The V and J genes are TRBV4-1 and TRBJ1-6; D remains unclear. The CDR3 runs 14 residues. Germline V gives CDR1 MGHRA, CDR2 YSYEKL. Trimming took 1 base from V and 7 from J, leaving 8 bases between them. CDR3 protein: CASSQVLGNSPLHF. CDR3 DNA: TGCGCCAGCAGCCAAGTTTTAGGGAATTCACCCCTCCACTTT.

This chain connects TRBV30 to TRBJ1-3; 8 bases align to TRBD1. The CDR3 totals 14 residues. Germline assignment: CDR1 GTSNPN and CDR2 SVGIG (reference sequence). V was pared by 5 bases and J by 5 bases, with 8 bases of the junction left unmatched. The CDR3 here is CAWDGQGGRNTIYF. The DNA of the CDR3 is TGTGCCTGGGACGGACAGGGAGGTAGAAACACCATATATTTT.

CDR3 sequence: CASSRGTVPVYGYTF. CDR3 DNA: TGCGCCAGCAGCCGAGGAACAGTACCAGTATATGGCTACACCTTC. This chain joins TRBV4-1 and TRBJ1-2; D remains ambiguous. The CDR3 has 15 residues. V was clipped by 4 bases and J by 5 bases, with 17 bases between them. Per germline, CDR1 MGHRA and CDR2 YSYEKL.

The chain uses TRBV5-1 and TRBJ2-5; D call uncertain. The germline V gene has CDR1 SGHRS and CDR2 YFSETQ. Deletions cut 1 base from V and 3 bases from J, with 7 bases between. The CDR3 length is 13 residues. Here the CDR3 DNA reads TGCGCCAGCAGCTTGCCCTCCGAAGAGACCCAGTACTTC. Protein sequence: CASSLPSEETQYF.

This chain uses TRBV7-2 with TRBJ2-1, with D unclear. V dropped 3 bases and J dropped 9 bases, with 12 bases sitting between them. From germline, CDR1 is SGHTA and CDR2 FQGNSA. The CDR3 consists of 13 residues. This chain's CDR3 is CASSLGWTAEQFF. CDR3 nucleotide sequence: TGTGCCAGCAGCTTGGGTTGGACGGCTGAGCAGTTCTTC.

The chain recombines TRBV5-1 with TRBJ2-3, with 10 nucleotides matching TRBD2. The CDR3 totals 15 residues. The V gene's germline CDR1 is SGHRS and CDR2 YFSETQ. V lost 0 bases, J lost 6 bases, and 4 bases stayed unmatched. The CDR3 nucleotides read TGCGCCAGCAGCTTGGGAGCGGGGGGGCCGGATACGCAGTATTTT. This translates into CASSLGAGGPDTQYF.

DNA for the CDR3: TGTGCCAGCAGTGAATCCCCGGGTGAGGCCTACGAGCAGTACTTC. As protein: CASSESPGEAYEQYF. V is TRBV6-1 and J is TRBJ2-7; D not resolved. There are 15 residues in the CDR3. Trimming removed 2 bases from V and 2 bases from J, with 13 bases in between. The germline gives CDR1 MNHNS, CDR2 SASEGT.

The chain uses TRBV4-3 and TRBJ2-7; 9 positions agree with TRBD1. J gave up 2 bases and V 0 bases, and 2 bases lay outside the gene matches. The CDR3 runs to 15 residues. Germline V lookup: CDR1 LGHNA, CDR2 YSLEER. CDR3 region: CASSQEDRGTYEQYF. The CDR3 DNA is TGCGCCAGCAGCCAAGAGGACAGGGGCACCTACGAGCAGTACTTC.

The chain carries TRBV6-6 and TRBJ1-1; possibly TRBD1 for D (5 bases). The CDR3 runs 16 residues. V lost 0 bases and J lost 7, with 18 bases in between. Germline V lookup: CDR1 MNHNY, CDR2 SVGAGI (reference sequence). CDR3 DNA sequence: TGTGCCAGCAGTTACTCGAGGGTCCCAGGGACGGATGAAGCTTTCTTT. Translating it yields CASSYSRVPGTDEAFF.